This record concerns one TCR beta chain sequence. The data belong to a study of T cells after yellow fever vaccination. MiXCR, applied by TCRdb to the 5' RACE reads, yields one record per CDR3 protein. The sample holds 620,000 or so distinct CDR3 sequences, roughly a sixth seen once. This TCR derives from a man between 18 and 35 years old who received the YFV17D yellow fever vaccine. Sequencing used PBMCs, obtained more than 4 days after the first yellow fever vaccination.

CDR3 residues: CASKTGRPGTEAFF. DNA for the CDR3: TGTGCCAGCAAGACAGGGCGTCCCGGCACTGAAGCTTTCTTT. The chain recombines TRBV27 with TRBJ1-1; TRBD1 agrees at 7 bases. CDR1 and CDR2 from the germline V gene are MNHEY and SMNVEV (reference sequence). Germline trimming cut 7 bases from V and 4 bases from J; bases unmatched to any gene: 9. This CDR3 spans 14 amino acids.